The next 14 T cell receptor beta chains were all read from a single sample in a study of T-cell memory formation after mild COVID-19 (dated by TCRdb to about 2021). Library method: 5' RACE. The reads were generated on an Illumina NovaSeq 6000. TCRdb itself trimmed the public reads at Q25 with fastp, ran MiXCR and retained productive beta chains. Rows matching on CDR3 protein sequence are summarized as one entry with the most common DNA and genes. For this sample the table gives about 210,000 distinct CDR3 sequences, of which roughly a tenth were detected only once. Approximately 3% of the sample goes to the ten largest clones. Sequencing input: PBMCs or a T cell subset sorted from them (not recorded which). Every receptor here comes from a man aged 18 to 30 who had mild COVID-19 (a few samples of this study predate the infection). The sample titles of this study are shuffled in the database, so cell type and time point are left out; the donor was told from shared clones.

This chain joins TRBV9 and TRBJ2-5, with 7 bases lining up with TRBD2. CDR3 length: 15 amino acids. The J segment lost 1 base and the V segment lost 3 bases, leaving 6 bases of the junction unmatched. Germline CDR1 is SGDLS and CDR2 is YYNGEE. CDR3 DNA sequence: TGTGCCAGCAGCGCCTCCGGGACTACCCAAGAGACCCAGTACTTC. Amino acid sequence: CASSASGTTQETQYF.

On this clonotype: One end of the junction does not line up with germline, which may come from a read error. V and J are TRBV7-8 and TRBJ1-4, with D perhaps matching TRBD1 (5 bases). Per the germline V gene, CDR1 is SGHVS and CDR2 is FQNEAQ. The CDR3 contains 16 residues. The CDR3: CASSRGRARGAEKLYF. The CDR3 nucleotides are TGTGCCAGCAGCCGCGGGAGGGCCCGAGGGGCTGAAAAACTGTATTTT.

The chain combines TRBV2 with TRBJ1-4; 8 nucleotides match TRBD1. The CDR3 is made up of 14 amino acids. Germline V lookup: CDR1 SNHLY, CDR2 FYNNEI. J lost 8 bases, V lost 7 bases, and 9 bases had no gene match. The CDR3 nucleotides read TGTGCCAGCAAAACTTCGGGACAGGAAGAAAAACTGTTTTTT. This encodes CASKTSGQEEKLFF.

The rearrangement links TRBV18 to TRBJ1-1; D ambiguous. The CDR3 runs 11 residues. V was trimmed by 2 bases and J by 6 bases, leaving 4 bases between them. CDR1 and CDR2 from the germline V gene are KGHSH and LQKENI. CDR3 DNA: TGTGCCAGCTCACCAGGGGCTGAAGCTTTCTTT. This codes for CASSPGAEAFF. The full variable domain, its missing parts supplied by reference TRBV18 and TRBJ1-1, is NAGVMQNPRHLVRRRGQEARLRCSPMKGHSHVYWYRQLPEEGLKFMVYLQKENIIDESGMPKERFSAEFPKEGPSILRIQQVVRGDSAAYFCASSPGAEAFFGQGTRLTVV.

This clonotype came up a few times. The J gene is TRBJ2-2, the V gene TRBV11-3; D is ambiguous. The length of the CDR3 is 14 residues. The ends were cut back, 4 bases at V and 7 bases at J, with 13 bases in the middle. Looked up from germline, CDR1 is SGHNT and CDR2 is YENEEA. The CDR3 DNA is TGTGCCAGCAGCTCGACCTCATTCGACGGGGAGCTGTTTTTT. Translated, it gives CASSSTSFDGELFF. Full variable domain (outside the CDR3, taken from reference TRBV11-3 and TRBJ2-2): EAGVVQSPRYKIIEKKQPVAFWCNPISGHNTLYWYLQNLGQGPELLIRYENEEAVDDSQLPKDRFSAERLKGVDSTLKIQPAELGDSAVYLCASSSTSFDGELFFGEGSRLTVL.

This clonotype turned up a few times. This chain joins TRBV5-1 and TRBJ1-1; 7 bases agree with TRBD1. The V gene's germline CDR1 is SGHRS and CDR2 YFSETQ. With 4 bases clipped from V and 0 bases from J, the junction kept 9 bases outside the gene matches. CDR3 length equals 16 residues. For the CDR3, the DNA is TGCGCCAGCAGCCGCCGGGACAGCAACGTGAACACTGAAGCTTTCTTT. This sequence encodes CASSRRDSNVNTEAFF.

This clonotype has a handful of counts. The chain links TRBV18 to TRBJ2-5; D possibly uses TRBD1 or TRBD2 (5 bases each). CDR3 length: 15 residues. V lost 1 base, J lost 1 base, and 10 bases lay in between. The germline CDR1 and CDR2 sequences are KGHSH and LQKENI. This chain's CDR3 is CASSPRWGFQETQYF. Here the CDR3 DNA reads TGTGCCAGCTCACCACGATGGGGGTTCCAAGAGACCCAGTACTTC. The full variable domain, its missing parts supplied by reference TRBV18 and TRBJ2-5, is NAGVMQNPRHLVRRRGQEARLRCSPMKGHSHVYWYRQLPEEGLKFMVYLQKENIIDESGMPKERFSAEFPKEGPSILRIQQVVRGDSAAYFCASSPRWGFQETQYFGPGTRLLVL.

This clonotype was picked up a small number of times. The V call is TRBV6-2 or TRBV6-3, the J call TRBJ2-7; D unresolved. The V end lost 5 bases, the J end lost 6 bases, and 8 bases lay between the germline ends. Germline assignment: CDR1 MNHEY and CDR2 SVGEGT. The CDR3 contains 11 residues. The CDR3 region has the DNA TGTGCCAGCAGTAACAGTGGCGAGCAGTACGTC. It encodes CASSNSGEQYV.

In this sample, this clonotype turned up many times. The gene calls are TRBV10-1 and TRBJ2-3; 7 bases are shared with TRBD2. The CDR3 consists of 14 residues. Losses at the gene ends were 4 bases for V and 1 base for J; bases not matched to a gene: 2. The germline V gene encodes CDR1 WNHNN and CDR2 SYGVQD (reference sequence). The CDR3 DNA is TGCGCCAGCAGTGGGGGGGGACGCACAGATACGCAGTATTTT. Translated, it gives CASSGGGRTDTQYF.

The chain has TRBV5-6 and TRBJ2-1, with 13 bases aligning to TRBD2. Germline V gene lookup returns CDR1 SGHDT and CDR2 YYEEEE. The CDR3 covers 16 residues. Trimming removed 5 bases from V and 5 bases from J; junction bases left unmatched: 7. DNA of the CDR3: TGTGCCAGCAGGTCCTCCGGGACTAGCGGGGACAATGAGCAGTTCTTC. Amino acid sequence: CASRSSGTSGDNEQFF.

This clonotype was observed a handful of times. The chain is built from TRBV9 and TRBJ1-1; D not certain. The CDR3 runs 13 residues. Germline loops: CDR1 SGDLS, CDR2 YYNGEE. Deletions cut 2 bases from V and 7 bases from J, with 12 bases between. CDR3 loop: CASSVVSESEAFF. CDR3 nucleotide sequence: TGTGCCAGCAGCGTCGTGTCGGAGAGTGAAGCTTTCTTT.

Only a few counts were recorded for this clonotype. This chain connects TRBV20-1 to TRBJ2-5; no firm D call. The length of the CDR3 is 12 residues. The V and J ends lost 0 bases and 4 bases respectively, with 6 bases between them. Germline V gives CDR1 DFQATT, CDR2 SNEGSKA (reference sequence). The CDR3 here is CSARDLGETQYF. CDR3 sequence (DNA): TGCAGTGCTAGAGATTTAGGAGAGACCCAGTACTTC.

This clonotype was detected many times. This chain uses TRBV11-2 with TRBJ2-5, with a tentative D call TRBD2 (5 bases). V lost 5 bases and J 5 bases, leaving 15 bases between the germline ends. Germline CDR1 reads SGHAT; CDR2 reads FQNNGV. This CDR3 has 14 residues. In DNA, the CDR3 is TGTGCCAGCAGCACCGCTAGAGGGTGGGAGACCCAGTACTTC. It is translated as CASSTARGWETQYF.

This chain uses TRBV2 with TRBJ1-4, with D unclear. Germline lookup yields CDR1 SNHLY and CDR2 FYNNEI. V was cut by 4 bases and J by 6 bases, with 9 bases left in between. This CDR3 spans 13 amino acids. The CDR3 DNA follows: TGTGCCAGCAGTGGAGGAACAGATGAAAAACTGTTTTTT. Translating it yields CASSGGTDEKLFF.